A single T cell receptor beta chain is shown here with its context. Its antigen is unidentified. A much larger clone lies one base from this, so it may be a read error. These data come from a study of T cells in Graves' hyperthyroidism and ophthalmopathy. CDR3 length: 17 residues. Germline V lookup: CDR1 MNHEY, CDR2 SMNVEV (reference sequence). Study results and caveats: The model foresaw ophthalmopathy a median approximately 6.1 months prior to onset.

There were TCR beta CDR3 regions amplified from RNA transcripts. The TCR CDR3 was amplified in a first-round RT-PCR using the HTBI primer set. TCRdb independently ran MiXCR on the multiplex PCR reads; one entry per CDR3 protein. The sample lists about 500,000 distinct CDR3 sequences, roughly a sixth occurring once. The specimen was blood. The origin of this receptor is a woman in her late teens or twenties with Graves' hyperthyroidism. The chain links TRBV27 to TRBJ2-1; TRBD2 aligns across 8 bases. CDR3 residues: CASSLSGGSGMFGEQSF. The CDR3 DNA sequence: TGTGCCAGCAGTTTATCAGGTGGTAGCGGGATGTTTGGTGAGCAGTCCTTC.